Below are 21 T cell receptor beta chains sequenced from a single sample in a study of blood T cell repertoires in COVID-19. Sequenced by immunoSEQ multiplex PCR; TCRdb stores in-frame clones only, minus some. The sample consists of about 210,000 clones, around 80% of them appearing once. What was sequenced was peripheral blood. The receptors derive from a middle-aged woman with acute or convalescent COVID-19.

This chain connects TRBV3-1 (or the pseudogene TRBV3-2) to TRBJ2-3; 8 bases map to TRBD2. CDR1 is LGHDT and CDR2 is YNNKEL in the germline V gene (reference sequence). The CDR3 has 15 amino acids. Trimming took 4 bases from V and 1 from J; bases not matched to a gene: 4. CDR3 bases: TGTGCCAGCAGCCTAGAGCGGGGGCGCACAGATACGCAGTATTTT. Amino acids: CASSLERGRTDTQYF.

The CDR3 sequence is CASSPRQGMNSPLHF. The CDR3 DNA follows: TGTGCCAGCAGCCCCCGACAGGGGATGAATTCACCCCTCCACTTT. The chain uses TRBV11-2 and TRBJ1-6; 8 bases align to TRBD1. The CDR3 covers 15 residues. Germline CDR1 is SGHAT and CDR2 is FQNNGV. V dropped 5 bases and J dropped 7; count of bases not matched to a gene: 7.

The rearrangement links TRBV6-6 to TRBJ2-7; tentatively, D is TRBD2 (6 bases). V lost 7 bases and J lost 3, with 13 bases in between. The CDR3 is made up of 13 amino acids. Per germline, CDR1 MNHNY and CDR2 SVGAGI (reference sequence). CDR3 coding DNA: TGTGCCAGCACCAGCGGGTTCTACTACGAGCAGTACTTC. Translated: CASTSGFYYEQYF.

The genes are TRBV5-1 and TRBJ1-6, with 12 bases identical to TRBD1. The junction had 5 bases not matched to a gene; V was cut back by 3 bases and J by 10 bases. There are 15 residues in the CDR3. CDR1 and CDR2 (germline): SGHRS, YFSETQ. As DNA, the CDR3 is TGCGCCAGCAGCTCGGGACAGGGGGCTCAATCACCCCTCCACTTT. Residues: CASSSGQGAQSPLHF.

The chain carries TRBV7-2 and TRBJ2-7; TRBD2 matches 11 bases. V lost 6 bases, J lost 3 bases, and 7 bases stayed unmatched. The V gene's germline CDR1 is SGHTA and CDR2 FQGNSA. The CDR3 spans 15 residues. The CDR3 DNA follows: TGTGCCAGCAGAAAGACTAGCGGGGTAGGCTACGAGCAGTACTTC. Its translation is CASRKTSGVGYEQYF.

The rearrangement joins TRBV5-1 to TRBJ2-1, with a weak D call TRBD1 (5 bases). Germline CDR1 and CDR2: SGHRS and YFSETQ. This CDR3 has 14 amino acids. Trimming pared 1 base from V and 10 bases from J, leaving 15 bases between. CDR3 in amino acids: CASSLRAGLGEQFF. CDR3 sequence (DNA): TGCGCCAGCAGCTTGAGGGCAGGGCTAGGGGAGCAGTTCTTC.

The V and J genes are TRBV7-2 and TRBJ1-1; TRBD1 aligns across 7 bases. The CDR3 spans 13 residues. Germline V gives CDR1 SGHTA, CDR2 FQGNSA. V was clipped by 4 bases and J by 4 bases; unmatched bases: 3. CDR3 sequence reads: CASSSWDSTEAFF. In DNA form, the CDR3 reads TGTGCCAGCAGCTCATGGGACAGCACTGAAGCTTTCTTT.

The rearrangement uses TRBV3-1 (or the pseudogene TRBV3-2) and TRBJ2-7; 10 nucleotides align to TRBD1. The J segment lost 6 bases and the V segment lost 3 bases, leaving 5 bases of the junction unmatched. The CDR3 is 14 residues long. Germline CDR1 LGHDT, CDR2 YNNKEL (reference sequence). The CDR3: CASSQPGQGTEQYF. Written as DNA, the CDR3 is TGTGCCAGCAGCCAGCCGGGACAGGGGACCGAGCAGTACTTC.

This chain connects TRBV11-2 to TRBJ1-1; TRBD1 agrees at 10 bases. The CDR3 runs 15 residues. Germline CDR1 SGHAT, CDR2 FQNNGV. The J segment lost 4 bases and the V segment lost 1 base, leaving 3 bases of the junction unmatched. The CDR3 region is CASSLARTGGTEAFF. The CDR3 nucleotides are TGTGCCAGCAGCTTAGCCAGGACAGGGGGCACTGAAGCTTTCTTT.

The chain employs TRBV4-2 and TRBJ2-2; D remains ambiguous. Germline V gene data show CDR1 as LGHNA and CDR2 as YNFKEQ. The CDR3 consists of 15 residues. V was clipped by 1 base and J by 3 bases, with 9 bases between them. The CDR3 region is CASSQAVYDTGELFF. The CDR3 DNA follows: TGTGCCAGCAGCCAAGCGGTCTACGACACCGGGGAGCTGTTTTTT.

This clone was picked up a small number of times. The chain employs TRBV19 and TRBJ1-5; D unclear. Germline lookup yields CDR1 LNHDA and CDR2 SQIVND (reference sequence). Trimming took 3 bases from V and 6 from J, leaving 9 bases between them. CDR3 length: 13 amino acids. The DNA of the CDR3 is TGTGCCAGTAGTATCTCGGGTATTCAGCCCCAGCATTTT. Encoded protein: CASSISGIQPQHF.

For this clone: This sample includes further DNA sequences coding for the same CDR3. The V gene is TRBV5-1, the J gene TRBJ2-1; D possibly corresponds to TRBD2 (5 bases). The CDR3 length is 15 residues. Germline V gene lookup returns CDR1 SGHRS and CDR2 YFSETQ. Trimming left V 0 bases short and J 2 bases short, with 9 bases between. The DNA for the CDR3 is TGCGCCAGCAGCTTGGACGGCGGGCCCTACAATGAGCAGTTCTTC. This encodes CASSLDGGPYNEQFF.

In its sample, this clone was seen a few times. This sequence joins TRBV4-3 and TRBJ1-2; weak D call: TRBD1 (6 bases). Germline values: CDR1 LGHNA, CDR2 YSLEER. The V end was cut by 0 bases, the J end by 1 base, with 15 bases between. There are 17 residues in the CDR3. The CDR3 DNA sequence: TGCGCCAGCAGCCAAGATTCCCCGGGCAGGGGTAACTATGGCTACACCTTC. It yields the protein CASSQDSPGRGNYGYTF.

The chain uses TRBV11-2 and TRBJ1-1, with D perhaps TRBD1 (6 bases). V was cut by 1 base and J by 2 bases, with 8 bases left in between. CDR3 length: 14 residues. Germline V lookup: CDR1 SGHAT, CDR2 FQNNGV. The CDR3 sequence is CASSLVQGNTEAFF. The CDR3 bases are TGTGCCAGCAGCTTAGTACAGGGTAACACTGAAGCTTTCTTT.

The genes are TRBV10-3 and TRBJ1-2; D may be TRBD1 (5 bases). The length of the CDR3 is 13 residues. The V and J ends lost 4 bases and 4 bases respectively, with 10 bases between them. The germline V gene has CDR1 ENHRY and CDR2 SYGVKD. In DNA form, the CDR3 reads TGTGCCATCAGTGGTGACAGCGTCTATGGCTACACCTTC. It is translated as CAISGDSVYGYTF.

V usage is TRBV20-1 and J usage is TRBJ2-7, with TRBD1 identical over 9 bases. The V segment lost 3 bases and the J segment 0 bases; nucleotides outside the gene matches: 9. Germline CDR1 and CDR2: DFQATT and SNEGSKA (reference sequence). The CDR3 is 16 amino acids. CDR3 DNA sequence: TGCAGTGCTAGTTTTTTAGAGACAGGGGGCTCCTACGAGCAGTACTTC. Its translation: CSASFLETGGSYEQYF.

The V call is TRBV7-9, the J call TRBJ2-1, with 16 bases identical to TRBD2. This CDR3 region has 16 residues. V gave up 5 bases and J gave up 9 bases; unmatched junction bases: 7. Germline V lookup: CDR1 SEHNR, CDR2 FQNEAQ (reference sequence). The CDR3 region has the DNA TGTGCCAGCAGCCCCGGGACTAGCGGGAGGGCCACTGAGCAGTTCTTC. It encodes CASSPGTSGRATEQFF. The whole variable domain, remainder taken from reference TRBV7-9 and TRBJ2-1, is DTGVSQNPRHKITKRGQNVTFRCDPISEHNRLYWYRQTLGQGPEFLTYFQNEAQLEKSRLLSDRFSAERPKGSFSTLEIQRTEQGDSAMYLCASSPGTSGRATEQFFGPGTRLTVL.

This clone has more than one count but fewer than ten. This chain connects TRBV27 to TRBJ1-2, with a tentative D call TRBD1 (5 bases). The CDR3 is made up of 17 amino acids. CDR1 MNHEY and CDR2 SMNVEV come from the germline V gene (reference sequence). Trimming pared 5 bases from V and 0 bases from J, leaving 19 bases between. CDR3 coding DNA: TGTGCCAGCAGTACCCGCCGTGGGGCGGACCCTAACTATGGCTACACCTTC. Translated: CASSTRRGADPNYGYTF.

The CDR3 nucleotides read TGTGCCAGCAGCGTGGGGGGAGGGGGAACCTACGAGCAGTACTTC. It yields the protein CASSVGGGGTYEQYF. The chain couples TRBV4-2 to TRBJ2-7, with D tentatively TRBD2 (7 bases). The CDR3 is 15 amino acids. From germline, CDR1 is LGHNA and CDR2 YNFKEQ. Trimming took 5 bases from V and 2 from J, leaving 16 bases between them.

The CDR3 sequence is CASSFSITGNTGELFF. The CDR3 DNA follows: TGTGCCAGCAGTTTCTCGATTACAGGGAACACCGGGGAGCTGTTTTTT. The genes are TRBV7-9 and TRBJ2-2, with D perhaps TRBD1 (5 bases). The CDR3 has 16 residues. Trimming cost V 6 bases and J 1 base, with 15 bases left between them. CDR1 and CDR2 from the germline V gene are SEHNR and FQNEAQ (reference sequence).

The V call is TRBV7-9, the J call TRBJ2-1; 7 nucleotides match TRBD2. CDR3 length equals 17 residues. The germline V gene has CDR1 SEHNR and CDR2 FQNEAQ (reference sequence). Germline trimming cut 1 base from V and 2 bases from J; bases unmatched to any gene: 8. The CDR3 loop is CASSLEGREWAYNEQFF. The CDR3 nucleotides are TGTGCCAGCAGCTTAGAGGGGCGGGAGTGGGCCTACAATGAGCAGTTCTTC.